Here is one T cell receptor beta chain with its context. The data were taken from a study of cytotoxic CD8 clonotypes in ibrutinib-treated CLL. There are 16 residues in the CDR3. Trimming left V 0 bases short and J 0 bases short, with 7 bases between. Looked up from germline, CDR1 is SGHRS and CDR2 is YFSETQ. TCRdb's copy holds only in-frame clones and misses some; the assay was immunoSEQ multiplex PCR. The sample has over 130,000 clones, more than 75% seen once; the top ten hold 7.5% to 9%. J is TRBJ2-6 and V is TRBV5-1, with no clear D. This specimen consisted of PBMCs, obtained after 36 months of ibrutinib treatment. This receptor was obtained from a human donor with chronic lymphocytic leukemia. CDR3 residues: CASSLDWDSGANVLTF. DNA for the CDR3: TGCGCCAGCAGCTTGGACTGGGACTCTGGGGCCAACGTCCTGACTTTC.